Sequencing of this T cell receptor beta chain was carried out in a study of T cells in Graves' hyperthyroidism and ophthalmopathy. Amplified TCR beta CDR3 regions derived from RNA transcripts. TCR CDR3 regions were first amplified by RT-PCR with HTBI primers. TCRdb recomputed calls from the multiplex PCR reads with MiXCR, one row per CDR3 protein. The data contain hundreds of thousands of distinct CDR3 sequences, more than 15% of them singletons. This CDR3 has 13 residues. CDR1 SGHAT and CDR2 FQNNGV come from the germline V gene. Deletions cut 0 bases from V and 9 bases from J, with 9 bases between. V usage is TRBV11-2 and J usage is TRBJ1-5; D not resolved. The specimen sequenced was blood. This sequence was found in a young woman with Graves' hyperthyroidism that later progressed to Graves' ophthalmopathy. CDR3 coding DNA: TGTGCCAGCAGCTTAGATTTAGATGGGCCCCAGCATTTT. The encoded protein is CASSLDLDGPQHF. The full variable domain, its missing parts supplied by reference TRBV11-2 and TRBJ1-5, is EAGVAQSPRYKIIEKRQSVAFWCNPISGHATLYWYQQILGQGPKLLIQFQNNGVVDDSQLPKDRFSAERLKGVDSTLKIQPAKLEDSAVYLCASSLDLDGPQHFGDGTRLSIL.